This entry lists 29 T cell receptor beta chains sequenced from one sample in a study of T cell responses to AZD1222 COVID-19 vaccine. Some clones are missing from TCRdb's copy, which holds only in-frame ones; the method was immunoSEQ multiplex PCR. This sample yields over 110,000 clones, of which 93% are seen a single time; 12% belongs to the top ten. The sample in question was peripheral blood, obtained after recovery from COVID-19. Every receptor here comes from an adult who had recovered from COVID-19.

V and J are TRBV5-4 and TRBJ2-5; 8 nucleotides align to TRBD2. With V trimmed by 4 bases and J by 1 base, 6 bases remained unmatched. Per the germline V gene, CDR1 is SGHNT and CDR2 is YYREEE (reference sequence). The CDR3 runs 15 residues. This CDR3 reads CASSPEGTSQETQYF. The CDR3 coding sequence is TGTGCCAGCAGCCCCGAGGGGACTAGCCAAGAGACCCAGTACTTC. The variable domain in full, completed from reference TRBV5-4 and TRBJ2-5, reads ETGVTQSPTHLIKTRGQQVTLRCSSQSGHNTVSWYQQALGQGPQFIFQYYREEENGRGNFPPRFSGLQFPNYSSELNVNALELDDSALYLCASSPEGTSQETQYFGPGTRLLVL.

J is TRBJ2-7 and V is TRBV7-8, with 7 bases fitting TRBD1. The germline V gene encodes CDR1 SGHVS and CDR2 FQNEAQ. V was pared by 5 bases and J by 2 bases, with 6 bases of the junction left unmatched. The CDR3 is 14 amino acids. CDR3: CASSPGQPTYEQYF. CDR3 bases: TGTGCCAGCAGCCCGGGACAGCCCACCTACGAGCAGTACTTC.

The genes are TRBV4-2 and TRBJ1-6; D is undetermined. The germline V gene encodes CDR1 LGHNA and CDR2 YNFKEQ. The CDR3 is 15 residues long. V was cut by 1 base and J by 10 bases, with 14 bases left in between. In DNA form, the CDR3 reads TGTGCCAGCAGCCAAGTGGAGGACGCCTCATCACCCCTCCACTTT. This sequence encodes CASSQVEDASSPLHF.

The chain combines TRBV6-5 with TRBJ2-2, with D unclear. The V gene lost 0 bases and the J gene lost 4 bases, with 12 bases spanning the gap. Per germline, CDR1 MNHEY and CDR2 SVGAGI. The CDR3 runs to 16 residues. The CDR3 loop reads CASSYSTLWGTGELFF. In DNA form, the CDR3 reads TGTGCCAGCAGTTACTCGACCCTTTGGGGCACCGGGGAGCTGTTTTTT.

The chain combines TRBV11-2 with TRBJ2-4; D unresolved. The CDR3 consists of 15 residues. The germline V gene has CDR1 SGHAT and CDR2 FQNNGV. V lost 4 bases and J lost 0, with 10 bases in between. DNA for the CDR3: TGTGCCAGCAGCTCCCCGGGCCTAGCCAAAAACATTCAGTACTTC. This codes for CASSSPGLAKNIQYF.

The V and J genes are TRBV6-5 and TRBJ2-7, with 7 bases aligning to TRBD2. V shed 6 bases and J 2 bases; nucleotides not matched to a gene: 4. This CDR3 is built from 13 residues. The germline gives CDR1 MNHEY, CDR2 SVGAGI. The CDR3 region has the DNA TGTGCCAGCAGGGTGGGGGGGGCCTACGAGCAGTACTTC. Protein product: CASRVGGAYEQYF.

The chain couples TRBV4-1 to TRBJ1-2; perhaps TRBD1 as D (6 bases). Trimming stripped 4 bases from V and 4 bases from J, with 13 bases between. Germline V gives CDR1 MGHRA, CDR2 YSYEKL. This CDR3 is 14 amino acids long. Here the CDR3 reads CASSPPRGTYGYTF. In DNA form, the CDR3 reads TGCGCCAGCAGCCCGCCGAGGGGGACCTATGGCTACACCTTC.

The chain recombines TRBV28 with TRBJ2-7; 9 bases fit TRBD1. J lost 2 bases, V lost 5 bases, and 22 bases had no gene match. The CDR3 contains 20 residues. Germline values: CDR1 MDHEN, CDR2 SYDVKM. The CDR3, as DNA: TGTGCCAGCAGTGCACCCGCCACAGGGGGCCTCGTGAGTGAAACCTACGAGCAGTACTTC. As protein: CASSAPATGGLVSETYEQYF.

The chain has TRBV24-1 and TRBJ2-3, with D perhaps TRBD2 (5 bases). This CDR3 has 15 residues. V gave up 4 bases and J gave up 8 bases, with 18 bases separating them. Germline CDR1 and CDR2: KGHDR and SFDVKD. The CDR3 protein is CATSDFRLPGGTQYF. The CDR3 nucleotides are TGTGCCACCAGTGACTTTAGATTACCCGGAGGTACGCAGTATTTT.

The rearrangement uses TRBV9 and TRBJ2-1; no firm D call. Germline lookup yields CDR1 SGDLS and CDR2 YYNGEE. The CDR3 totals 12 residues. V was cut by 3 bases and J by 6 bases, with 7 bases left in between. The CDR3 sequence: CASSGSRNEQFF. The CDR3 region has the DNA TGTGCCAGCAGCGGTAGTCGCAATGAGCAGTTCTTC.

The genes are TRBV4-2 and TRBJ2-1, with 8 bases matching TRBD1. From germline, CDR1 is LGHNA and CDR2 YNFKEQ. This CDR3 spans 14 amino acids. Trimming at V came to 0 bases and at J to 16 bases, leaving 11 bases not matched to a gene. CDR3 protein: CASSQDVSGQEIFF. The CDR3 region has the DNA TGTGCCAGCAGCCAAGATGTGTCGGGACAGGAAATTTTCTTC.

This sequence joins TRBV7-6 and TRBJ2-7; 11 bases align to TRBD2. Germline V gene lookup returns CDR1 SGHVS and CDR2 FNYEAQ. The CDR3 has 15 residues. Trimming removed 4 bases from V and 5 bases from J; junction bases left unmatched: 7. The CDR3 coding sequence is TGTGCCAGCAGCTCCCTTAGCGGGAGGGGCCACGAGCAGTACTTC. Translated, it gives CASSSLSGRGHEQYF.

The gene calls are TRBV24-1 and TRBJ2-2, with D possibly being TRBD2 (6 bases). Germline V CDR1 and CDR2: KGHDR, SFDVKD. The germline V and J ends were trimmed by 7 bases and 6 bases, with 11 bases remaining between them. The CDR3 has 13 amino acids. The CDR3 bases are TGTGCCACCAGCCCTAGCGTTTCCGGGGAGCTGTTTTTT. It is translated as CATSPSVSGELFF.

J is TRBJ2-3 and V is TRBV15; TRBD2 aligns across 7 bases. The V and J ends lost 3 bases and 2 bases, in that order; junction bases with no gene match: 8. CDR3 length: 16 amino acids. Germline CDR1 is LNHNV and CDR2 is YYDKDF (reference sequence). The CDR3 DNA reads TGTGCCACCAGCAGGGTCCCGCGGGAGTCCACAGATACGCAGTATTTT. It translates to CATSRVPRESTDTQYF.

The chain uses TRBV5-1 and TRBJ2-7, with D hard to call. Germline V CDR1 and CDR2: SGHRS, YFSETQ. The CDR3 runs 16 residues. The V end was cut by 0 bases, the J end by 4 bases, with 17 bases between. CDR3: CASSLASSILAYEQYF. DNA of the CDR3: TGCGCCAGCAGCTTGGCCTCGAGTATTTTGGCTTACGAGCAGTACTTC.

In DNA, the CDR3 is TGTGCCACCAGAGCCGGGACACTCAGCAATCAGCCCCAGCATTTT. Translation: CATRAGTLSNQPQHF. The gene calls are TRBV6-5 and TRBJ1-5; TRBD1 is a possible D gene (6 bases). The CDR3 consists of 15 residues. Germline V gene lookup returns CDR1 MNHEY and CDR2 SVGAGI. V was cut by 10 bases and J by 1 base, with 17 bases left in between.

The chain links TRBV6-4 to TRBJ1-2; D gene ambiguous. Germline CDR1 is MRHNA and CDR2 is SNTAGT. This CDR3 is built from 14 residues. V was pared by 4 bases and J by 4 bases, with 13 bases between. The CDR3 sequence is CASSASGDPYGYTF. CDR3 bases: TGTGCCAGCAGTGCCTCAGGAGACCCCTATGGCTACACCTTC.

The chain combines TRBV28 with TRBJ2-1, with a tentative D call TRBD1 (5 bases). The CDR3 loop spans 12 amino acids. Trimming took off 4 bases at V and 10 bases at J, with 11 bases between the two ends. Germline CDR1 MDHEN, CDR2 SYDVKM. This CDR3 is CASSSPRAEQFF. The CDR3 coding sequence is TGTGCCAGCAGTTCCCCCAGGGCCGAGCAGTTCTTC. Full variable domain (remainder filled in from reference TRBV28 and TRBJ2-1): DVKVTQSSRYLVKRTGEKVFLECVQDMDHENMFWYRQDPGLGLRLIYFSYDVKMKEKGDIPEGYSVSREKKERFSLILESASTNQTSMYLCASSSPRAEQFFGPGTRLTVL.

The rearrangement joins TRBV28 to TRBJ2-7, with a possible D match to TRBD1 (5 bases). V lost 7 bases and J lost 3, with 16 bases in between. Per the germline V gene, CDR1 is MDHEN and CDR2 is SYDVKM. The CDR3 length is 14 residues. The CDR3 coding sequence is TGTGCCAGCAAGGGGTCGGTCGCGTACTACGAGCAGTACTTC. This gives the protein CASKGSVAYYEQYF.

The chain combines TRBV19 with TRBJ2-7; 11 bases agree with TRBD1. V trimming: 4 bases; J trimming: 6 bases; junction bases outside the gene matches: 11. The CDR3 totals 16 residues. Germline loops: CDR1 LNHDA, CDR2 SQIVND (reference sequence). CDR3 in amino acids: CASSTPHRTGGREQYF. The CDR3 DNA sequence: TGTGCCAGTAGTACACCCCACAGGACAGGGGGCCGCGAGCAGTACTTC.

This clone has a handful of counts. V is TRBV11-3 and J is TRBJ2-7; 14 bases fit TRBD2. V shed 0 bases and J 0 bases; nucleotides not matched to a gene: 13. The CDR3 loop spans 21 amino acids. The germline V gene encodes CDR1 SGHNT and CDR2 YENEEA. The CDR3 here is CASSLDPWTSGRPYSSYEQYF. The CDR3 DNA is TGTGCCAGCAGCTTAGATCCTTGGACTAGCGGGAGGCCCTACAGCTCCTACGAGCAGTACTTC.

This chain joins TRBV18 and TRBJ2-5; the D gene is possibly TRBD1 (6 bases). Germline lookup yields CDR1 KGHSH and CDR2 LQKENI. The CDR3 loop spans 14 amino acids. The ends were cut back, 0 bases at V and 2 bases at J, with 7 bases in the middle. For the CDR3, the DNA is TGTGCCAGCTCACCACCCGGACAGCAAGAGACCCAGTACTTC. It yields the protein CASSPPGQQETQYF. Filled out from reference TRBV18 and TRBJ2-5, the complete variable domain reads NAGVMQNPRHLVRRRGQEARLRCSPMKGHSHVYWYRQLPEEGLKFMVYLQKENIIDESGMPKERFSAEFPKEGPSILRIQQVVRGDSAAYFCASSPPGQQETQYFGPGTRLLVL.

CDR3 sequence: CASSPPFYEQYF. CDR3 DNA: TGTGCCAGCAGTCCCCCCTTCTACGAGCAGTACTTC. The J gene is TRBJ2-7, the V gene TRBV28, with unresolved D. V was clipped by 5 bases and J by 3 bases, with 8 bases between them. The CDR3 is 12 residues long. The V gene's germline CDR1 is MDHEN and CDR2 SYDVKM.

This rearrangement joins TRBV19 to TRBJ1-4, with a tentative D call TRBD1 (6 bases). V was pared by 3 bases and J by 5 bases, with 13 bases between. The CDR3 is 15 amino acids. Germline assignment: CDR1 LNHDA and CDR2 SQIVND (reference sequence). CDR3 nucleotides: TGTGCCAGTAGTATCGGGCAGGGGTTGAATGAAAAACTGTTTTTT. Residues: CASSIGQGLNEKLFF.

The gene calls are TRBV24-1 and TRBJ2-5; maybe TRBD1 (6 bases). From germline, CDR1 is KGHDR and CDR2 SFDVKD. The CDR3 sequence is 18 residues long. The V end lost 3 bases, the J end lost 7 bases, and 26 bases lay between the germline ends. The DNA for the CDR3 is TGTGCCACCAGTGATCCCAGGGCGACAACAGGGCCAGAGGTGACCCAGTACTTC. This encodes CATSDPRATTGPEVTQYF.

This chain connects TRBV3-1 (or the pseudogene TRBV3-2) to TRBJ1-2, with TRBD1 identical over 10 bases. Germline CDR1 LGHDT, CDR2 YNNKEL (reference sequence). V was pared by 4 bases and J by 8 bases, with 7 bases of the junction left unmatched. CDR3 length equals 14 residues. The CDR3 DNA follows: TGTGCCAGCAGCCTAACCGGGACAGGGGAAGGCTACACCTTC. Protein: CASSLTGTGEGYTF.

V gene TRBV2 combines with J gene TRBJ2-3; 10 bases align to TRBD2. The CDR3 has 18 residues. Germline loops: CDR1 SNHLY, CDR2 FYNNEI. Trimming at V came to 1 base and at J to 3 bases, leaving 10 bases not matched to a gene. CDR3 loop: CASSEGGLAGGGTDTQYF. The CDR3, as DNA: TGTGCCAGCAGTGAAGGTGGCTTAGCGGGAGGAGGGACAGATACGCAGTATTTT.

Here the CDR3 reads CASRRGRANIQYF. The CDR3 DNA is TGTGCCAGCAGGAGGGGCAGGGCAAACATTCAGTACTTC. The gene calls are TRBV6-5 and TRBJ2-4, with D possibly called TRBD1 or TRBD2 (5 bases each). The CDR3 is 13 residues long. Germline V CDR1 and CDR2: MNHEY, SVGAGI. Trimming pared 6 bases from V and 6 bases from J, leaving 12 bases between.

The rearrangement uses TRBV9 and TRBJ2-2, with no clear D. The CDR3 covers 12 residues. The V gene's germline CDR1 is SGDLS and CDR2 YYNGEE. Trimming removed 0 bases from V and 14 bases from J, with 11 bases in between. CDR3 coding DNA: TGTGCCAGCAGCGTAGCTGGAGAGAAACTGTTTTTT. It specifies CASSVAGEKLFF.